This entry concerns a single TCR beta chain. Its matching antigen is unknown. The CDR3 is 11 residues long. V dropped 2 bases and J dropped 3 bases, with 0 bases sitting between them. Germline V gene sequence: CDR1 SGDLS, CDR2 YYNGEE. This specimen belongs to a study of OX40 agonist ivuxolimab in advanced cancers. As for the study in general: Patients in the trial were receiving intravenous ivuxolimab every 2 weeks, at doses of 0.01 to 10 mg/kg. Regarding the study as a whole: Clonal expansion was among the lowest in partial responders at 0.1-3.0 mg/kg, especially CD8+. Both CD4+ and CD8+ T cell populations in blood had undergone clonal expansion by week 6 at 0.1 to 3.0 mg/kg. Some patients who did not respond also had low normalized T-cell clonal expansion.

Generated by immunoSEQ multiplex PCR, the TCRdb table keeps only in-frame clones and is missing some. Of under 20,000 clones in the sample, roughly 80% were seen once. The origin of this receptor is an adult with an advanced solid tumor such as melanoma, head and neck, liver or kidney cancer. This chain links TRBV9 with TRBJ2-1; the D is unclear. This specimen was CD4+ or CD8+ T cells sorted from blood, taken in a trial of the OX40 agonist ivuxolimab. The CDR3 spells CASSVYNEQFF. The CDR3 bases are TGTGCCAGCAGCGTCTACAATGAGCAGTTCTTC.